This record looks at one TCR beta chain sequence and its context. It has no known antigen specificity. Per-base qualities were not stored, and no clone one base away is much larger. V loses 5 bases of germline sequence and J loses 9 bases, and the interval between the two ends is 21 bases. The CDR3, cysteine through phenylalanine, is 15 amino acids long. The CDR3 DNA has 45 bases and is translated from base 1. CDR1 and CDR2 were assigned from the germline V gene as SGHTA and FQGNSA. Receptors were amplified or captured by the immunoSEQ multiplex PCR assay. The multiplex PCR relied on a mix of 60 forward primers for TCR Vbeta segments and 13 reverse primers for TCR Jbeta segments. A multiplex PCR assay on genomic DNA amplified the CDR3 region of rearranged TCR beta genes. Amplified TCR beta libraries were sequenced as 87-base-pair reads on the Illumina HiSeq System. In the source study's methods: A later analysis tallied roughly 78 million unique TCR beta chains across the 640 or so repertoires, and approximately 12 million of those chains were shared by two or more donors. Raw reads were error-corrected and collapsed into unique sequences with a nearest-neighbor algorithm that merged closely related sequences to remove PCR and sequencing errors. To assign V, D and J gene segments, CDR3 sequences were aligned to IMGT reference sequences. For a sequence to be retained, at least a six-nucleotide match to both a V gene segment and a J gene segment was required. Rearrangements were called productive when the CDR3 lacked stop codons and stayed in frame with V and J; all others were non-productive. Following IMGT convention, CDR3 was defined as the stretch from the second conserved V-encoded cysteine to the conserved J-encoded phenylalanine. The earlier analysis of about 560 of the donors excluded any sequence lacking an unambiguous match to a single V gene segment. In an earlier analysis of some 590 of the donors, a V segment was called functional when productive rearrangements were above 56.7%, and segregating when the standard deviation between donors exceeded 5%. A statistical classification framework was developed to diagnose cytomegalovirus status using the catalog of TCR beta chain sequences. In a later analysis, V and J genes were assigned by comparing TCR nucleotide sequences against IMGT/GENE-DB human TR gene sequences. A later analysis assigned CDR3 sequences and most-parsimonious VDJ recombination scenarios with the TCRdist pipeline. A later analysis defined each TCR beta chain by its CDR3 amino acid sequence plus V-gene family, and excluded reads lacking a unique V-gene family. To address suspected cross-contamination and a sequencing artifact, a later analysis removed around 600 highly shared, low-generation-probability nucleotide sequences. For each public chain, a later analysis derived a clonal expansion index from normalized ranks of inferred template counts within each repertoire. In a later analysis, generation probabilities were computed using a VDJ recombination model fitted to out-of-frame rearrangements, and the results were checked against IGoR. In a later analysis, TCR-TCR, TCR-HLA and TCR-CMV co-occurrence was scored with hypergeometric tests, and a repertoire-size bias correction was applied to TCR pairs. In a later analysis, false discovery rates were estimated by permuting HLA or CMV assignments 20 times. A later analysis grouped co-occurring TCRs with DBSCAN, adding TCRdist sequence similarity when clustering within HLA-allele-positive subsets. Repertoires with fewer than 30,000 or more than 120,000 public chains, plus five repertoires with anomalous nucleotide sharing, were excluded from co-occurrence clustering. TCRdb's version of the immuneACCESS table is confined to in-frame rearrangements and falls short of the full clone set. An unresolved V gene accounts for under half of the shortfall where checked; the remainder is of unknown origin. V, J and clone size are those of that table, while D and trimming were read from the DNA. This sample has approximately 170,000 clones in its table, and about four fifths of those were observed once. 2% to 2.5% of the sample is in the top ten clones.

The cohort was made up of approximately 670 healthy bone marrow donors. Cohort members were all nominally healthy when sampled, although unrecorded immune exposures were likely present. The donor tested CMV seronegative, placing the donor among the 350 or so seronegative members of the cohort. A peripheral blood sample was collected from each donor, and TCR beta sequencing was performed on peripheral blood mononuclear cells. Genomic DNA extraction from the blood cell samples was performed with the Qiagen DNeasy Blood Extraction Kit. This specimen belongs to a study of cytomegalovirus exposure and HLA in healthy donors (TCRdb year 2017). A note on the overall study: An earlier analysis of 587 of the donors reported 276 Gb of sequence data and 117 million unique TCR beta sequences obtained from around 190 million T cells. Roughly 290 gigabases of sequencing data and about 92 million unique TCR sequences made up an early release that covered fewer than 650 HLA-typed donors. Among the roughly 430 genotyped donors, 81% belonged to the genetic ancestry cluster associated with self-reported Caucasian donors. The study was designed to test whether signatures of past pathogen exposure could be identified by cataloging public T cell receptors. Using immunosequencing, the study profiled T cell repertoires from about 610 subjects and related those repertoires to cytomegalovirus serostatus. In addition to the first cohort of 650 to 800 subjects, a separate validation cohort of approximately 130 different subjects was used. The study combined high-throughput TCR immunosequencing, statistical association of individual TCRs with disease status, and machine learning to predict cytomegalovirus infection status. A later analysis re-examined previously published TCR beta repertoires from several hundred donors and added high-resolution HLA genotyping to investigate patterns of TCR occurrence. In the later analysis, no new phenotypic data were used to find candidate immune exposures; instead, reliance was placed on TCR beta sequences and their occurrence across donors. To decide whether each TCR beta V gene segment behaved as functional or pseudogenic, an earlier analysis of some 600 of the donors relied on high-throughput TCR beta sequencing. Donor age, sex, ethnicity and CMV serostatus were collected together with the repertoire data. A later genetic analysis used genome-wide SNP genotypes for about 65% of the roughly 700 donors, treating that subset as a discovery cohort. All discovery cohort repertoires had been generated using a single sequencing platform. Both class I and class II loci were covered by HLA typing, at four-digit resolution. Typing coverage differed by locus: A, B, C, DRB1 and DQB1 were typed in about 620-630 donors, DQA1 in about 560, DPA1 in around 610, and DPB1 in 450 to 490. Because of strong linkage in the cohort, roughly five DR-DQ haplotypes were treated as single units for association and clustering. Among 398 genotyped donors of the cohort, an average of around 240,000 unique TCR beta nucleotide sequences were sequenced per donor, 15% to 20% of them non-productive. The paper's findings and limits, for the study overall: The earlier analysis of approximately 560 of the donors excluded fewer than 20 rarely observed V segments, including chromosome 9 orphons, because counts were too low. In a later analysis, the rate of TCR association differed among HLA loci, with DRB1 alleles having the most associated TCRs and HLA-C alleles having the fewest. In a later analysis, about 17,000 TCR beta sequences were associated with specific HLA alleles at a false discovery rate of 0.05. An earlier analysis of around 600 of the donors showed that most TCR beta V segments appeared in productive rearrangements either about 87% or about 30% of the time, which broadly matched IMGT annotations. In a later analysis, several top co-occurrence clusters were reported to appear linked to parvovirus B19, influenza, CMV and Epstein-Barr virus. The cohort was sequenced for TCR beta chains only, and without alpha or paired-chain data the features that could be detected were limited. Most TCR sequences were observed very rarely across donors, whereas some public TCRs were present in many individuals. An association between a missense DCLRE1C variant and V-gene and J-gene trimming of TCR beta chains was found in a later genetic analysis and replicated in an independent cohort. Because the 87-base-pair reads could not distinguish some IMGT-functional V segments, including TRBV6-2 and TRBV6-3, those segments were excluded. The sequencing pipeline was judged likely to have produced a cluster of highly shared sequence variants as a technical artifact. Most CMV-associated TCR beta chains appeared to be HLA-restricted in a later analysis, and the HLA associations seemed to be driven largely by CMV exposure. In a later analysis, HLA-associated TCR beta chains were found to be more clonally expanded and to have lower generation probabilities than equally common non-associated chains. In both the original and validation cohorts, the classifier was reported to diagnose cytomegalovirus status with high specificity and sensitivity. Because some donors lacked HLA typing at each locus, the association tests relied only on the typed subset. A later genetic analysis reported fewer N-insertions in productive TCRs among donors in an Asian-associated ancestry cluster than the roughly 620-donor mean. In vitro tests confirmed that a few of the cytomegalovirus-associated TCR beta chains recognize cytomegalovirus antigens. When HLA alleles, especially DR and DQ, strongly co-occurred, attributing TCR associations to individual alleles was difficult. A total of fewer than 200 TCR beta chains were listed by the study as associated with cytomegalovirus. For the cohort, immune exposure information was limited to CMV serostatus. Roughly uniform sequencing depth across donors was assumed in presence/absence analyses, although this assumption may not hold. A further reported finding was that TCR beta sequences accurately predicted the HLA-A and HLA-B alleles for most subjects in the first cohort. Linkage disequilibrium might explain the correlated functional status among segregating V segments, but an unknown experimental factor could not be excluded. The authors suggested that the approach could potentially be extended to other disease states and immunological phenotypes.

The source material was PBMCs. This TCR was recovered from a male donor in good health and CMV-seronegative. This sequence uses TRBV7-2 and TRBJ2-3, and perhaps TRBD2 as D gene, on 5 matching bases. The CDR3 has the sequence CASSTDGITLRTQYF. The nucleotide sequence is given as TGTGCCAGCAGCACGGACGGGATTACGCTCAGGACGCAGTATTTT.